A selection of T cell receptor beta chains follows, all from one sample in a study of T cell repertoires in cytomegalovirus infection. TCRdb reprocessed the reads with MiXCR, giving one entry per CDR3 protein. The sample has about 130,000 distinct CDR3 sequences; approximately 9.2% are singletons. Input material: PBMCs. These receptors were obtained from a human donor in good health (CMV status not recorded). Some clones in this sample may be carry-over from other donors' samples. The CDR3 runs from the conserved cysteine through the conserved F or W. A D gene is named only where the DNA matches it firmly. Only part of the rows carry a size: once, few, many, or a class if the clone is expanded.

clone size	V gene	D gene	J gene	CDR3 protein	CDR3 DNA
many	TRBV2	.	TRBJ1-2	CASSEAQGYTF	TGTGCCAGCAGTGAAGCTCAAGGCTACACCTTC
many	TRBV28	.	TRBJ2-1	CASSATAKGDEQFF	TGTGCCAGCAGTGCTACAGCGAAGGGGGATGAGCAGTTCTTC
many	TRBV7-2	TRBD1	TRBJ1-1	CASSLGGTGTSEAFF	TGTGCCAGCAGCTTAGGTGGGACAGGGACTAGTGAAGCTTTCTTT
.	TRBV19	.	TRBJ1-6	CASSTLGGSNSPLHF	TGTGCCAGTAGTACGCTCGGGGGTTCTAATTCACCCCTCCACTTT
many	TRBV2	.	TRBJ2-3	CASVMDLTDTQYF	TGTGCCAGCGTCATGGATCTCACAGATACGCAGTATTTT
many	TRBV7-9	.	TRBJ2-5	CASSLDIRTDYSSETQYF	TGTGCCAGCAGCTTAGATATCAGGACGGACTATTCTAGCGAGACCCAGTACTTC
.	TRBV30	.	TRBJ1-1	CAWSASDRAFF	TGTGCCTGGAGCGCATCCGACCGAGCTTTCTTT
many	TRBV6-2/TRBV6-3	.	TRBJ2-7	CASSSRRQQQWTPYEQYF	TGTGCCAGCAGTTCCCGGCGGCAACAACAGTGGACCCCTTACGAGCAGTACTTC
.	TRBV29-1	TRBD1	TRBJ1-2	CSVASQQGHYGYTF	TGCAGCGTTGCCTCGCAACAGGGGCACTATGGCTACACCTTC
few	TRBV27	.	TRBJ2-1	CASSFTNNNEQFF	TGTGCCAGCAGTTTTACTAACAACAATGAGCAGTTCTTC
.	TRBV2	TRBD2	TRBJ2-7	CASSRTSGTSYEQYF	TGTGCCAGCAGCCGGACTAGCGGGACTTCCTACGAGCAGTACTTC
few	TRBV20-1	.	TRBJ1-1	CSARGLNTEAFF	TGCAGTGCTAGAGGGCTGAACACTGAAGCTTTCTTT
many	TRBV7-8	.	TRBJ1-3	CASSPVSSGNTIYF	TGTGCCAGCAGCCCCGTGAGCTCTGGAAACACCATATATTTT
many	TRBV7-2	.	TRBJ2-3	CASSLTNGARIPSTDTQYF	TGTGCCAGCAGCTTAACGAACGGGGCTAGGATCCCTAGCACAGATACGCAGTATTTT
many	TRBV27	.	TRBJ2-3	CASSSRIGSSTDTQYF	TGTGCCAGCAGTTCTCGCATCGGGTCCAGCACAGATACGCAGTATTTT
.	TRBV28	TRBD1	TRBJ1-1	CASSFPTGANTEAFF	TGTGCCAGCAGTTTCCCGACAGGGGCGAACACTGAAGCTTTCTTT
many	TRBV7-2	TRBD2	TRBJ2-3	CASSPSSGITDTQYF	TGTGCCAGCAGCCCATCTAGCGGAATCACAGATACGCAGTATTTT
many	TRBV6-5	.	TRBJ2-1	CASSYSKGGGQISSYNEQFF	TGTGCCAGCAGTTACTCGAAAGGCGGGGGCCAAATAAGCTCCTACAATGAGCAGTTCTTC
many	TRBV15	TRBD2	TRBJ2-3	CATSRGSSGNTDTQYF	TGTGCCACCAGCAGAGGGTCTAGCGGAAACACAGATACGCAGTATTTT
many	TRBV11-2	.	TRBJ1-5	CASSRRGSNQPQHF	TGTGCCAGCAGCCGCAGGGGAAGCAATCAGCCCCAGCATTTT
.	TRBV3-1	TRBD1	TRBJ2-3	CASSSGTVGTDTQYF	TGTGCCAGCAGCTCCGGGACAGTCGGCACAGATACGCAGTATTTT
many	TRBV11-2	.	TRBJ2-3	CASSLDRDTQYF	TGTGCCAGCAGCTTGGACCGGGATACGCAGTATTTT
few	TRBV2	.	TRBJ2-3	CASSETRGPTDTQYF	TGTGCCAGCAGTGAAACGCGGGGGCCCACAGATACGCAGTATTTT
many	TRBV19	.	TRBJ1-1	CATQTYRAANTEAFF	TGTGCCACCCAAACGTACAGGGCGGCGAACACTGAAGCTTTCTTT
.	TRBV30	TRBD1	TRBJ1-6	CAWTSGTGKSPLHF	TGTGCCTGGACTTCCGGGACAGGGAAATCACCCCTCCACTTT
many	TRBV7-2	.	TRBJ2-5	CASSLGRVSGETQYF	TGTGCCAGCAGCTTAGGGAGGGTTTCAGGAGAGACCCAGTACTTC
many	TRBV7-2	.	TRBJ1-1	CASSPTGLVVEAFF	TGTGCCAGCAGCCCAACAGGGCTGGTTGTTGAAGCTTTCTTT
many	TRBV5-1	.	TRBJ2-2	CASRYTGELFF	TGCGCCAGCAGGTACACCGGGGAGCTGTTTTTT
.	TRBV7-9	TRBD1	TRBJ2-1	CASSRDRGVNEQFF	TGTGCCAGCAGCCGGGACAGGGGAGTAAATGAGCAGTTCTTC
.	TRBV29-1	.	TRBJ2-1	CSVEVTSNEQFF	TGCAGCGTTGAAGTAACGAGCAATGAGCAGTTCTTC
few	TRBV30	.	TRBJ1-2	CASTLGGGLNYGYTF	TGTGCCTCCACGTTAGGGGGGGGTCTTAACTATGGCTACACCTTC
many	TRBV2	TRBD1	TRBJ1-2	CASRRPGQGFDGYTF	TGTGCCAGCAGGAGACCGGGACAGGGGTTCGATGGCTACACCTTC
few	TRBV19	.	TRBJ2-2	CASSITGSGTGELFF	TGTGCCAGTAGTATAACAGGGAGCGGCACCGGGGAGCTGTTTTTT
many	TRBV7-2	.	TRBJ2-3	CASSLRGDSTDTQYF	TGTGCCAGCAGCTTACGCGGGGATAGCACAGATACGCAGTATTTT
many	TRBV28	TRBD1	TRBJ2-7	CASRPPGGQGIYEQYF	TGTGCCAGCAGACCACCCGGGGGACAGGGGATCTACGAGCAGTACTTC
many	TRBV12-3/TRBV12-4	TRBD2	TRBJ2-3	CASSQRRLAGGATDTQYF	TGTGCCAGCAGTCAGCGAAGACTAGCGGGGGGAGCCACAGATACGCAGTATTTT
few	TRBV20-1	.	TRBJ2-1	CSARRSNEQFF	TGCAGTGCTAGACGATCCAATGAGCAGTTCTTC
many	TRBV28	.	TRBJ1-6	CASRLVGQDNSPLHF	TGTGCCAGCAGATTGGTGGGACAAGATAATTCACCCCTCCACTTT
many	TRBV20-1	TRBD2	TRBJ2-5	CSARETSGGETQYF	TGCAGTGCTAGAGAGACTAGCGGGGGCGAGACCCAGTACTTC
many	TRBV19	.	TRBJ2-5	CASSIDSGGETQYF	TGTGCCAGTAGTATAGATTCCGGCGGGGAGACCCAGTACTTC
few	TRBV2	.	TRBJ1-6	CAIRSSYNSPLHF	TGTGCCATCCGGAGCTCCTATAATTCACCCCTCCACTTT
many	TRBV7-2	TRBD2	TRBJ2-5	CASSLMAGVETQYF	TGTGCCAGCAGCTTAATGGCGGGGGTAGAGACCCAGTACTTC
many	TRBV29-1	.	TRBJ2-3	CVPAPGTDTQYF	TGCGTACCGGCTCCTGGGACAGATACGCAGTATTTT
many	TRBV7-2	.	TRBJ1-1	CASSLTPPATEAFF	TGTGCCAGCAGCCTCACCCCCCCCGCCACTGAAGCTTTCTTT
many	TRBV12-3/TRBV12-4	TRBD1	TRBJ2-7	CASTPTGGTYEQYF	TGTGCCAGCACGCCGACAGGGGGCACCTACGAGCAGTACTTC
many	TRBV28	.	TRBJ2-7	CASSQGKYEQYF	TGTGCCAGCAGCCAAGGAAAGTACGAGCAGTACTTC
.	TRBV5-1	.	TRBJ1-2	CASSFDRRDNGYTF	TGCGCCAGCAGCTTCGACAGGAGGGATAATGGCTACACCTTC
many	TRBV7-2	.	TRBJ2-7	CASSLVGPQTSYEQYF	TGTGCCAGCAGCTTAGTGGGACCGCAGACCTCCTACGAGCAGTACTTC
few	TRBV27	TRBD1	TRBJ2-1	CASSLAGTAYNEQFF	TGTGCCAGCAGTCTGGCCGGGACAGCTTACAATGAGCAGTTCTTC
many	TRBV5-1	.	TRBJ2-5	CASSFRTVQETQYF	TGCGCCAGCAGCTTTAGAACAGTCCAAGAGACCCAGTACTTC
.	TRBV2	TRBD2	TRBJ2-5	CASSVTSGGSGETQYF	TGTGCCAGCAGTGTCACTAGCGGGGGTAGTGGAGAGACCCAGTACTTC
.	TRBV19	.	TRBJ2-2	CASSPNLNTGELFF	TGTGCCAGTAGTCCTAACCTGAACACCGGGGAGCTGTTTTTT
many	TRBV2	.	TRBJ1-5	CASSNDGNQPQHF	TGTGCCAGCAGTAACGATGGGAATCAGCCCCAGCATTTT